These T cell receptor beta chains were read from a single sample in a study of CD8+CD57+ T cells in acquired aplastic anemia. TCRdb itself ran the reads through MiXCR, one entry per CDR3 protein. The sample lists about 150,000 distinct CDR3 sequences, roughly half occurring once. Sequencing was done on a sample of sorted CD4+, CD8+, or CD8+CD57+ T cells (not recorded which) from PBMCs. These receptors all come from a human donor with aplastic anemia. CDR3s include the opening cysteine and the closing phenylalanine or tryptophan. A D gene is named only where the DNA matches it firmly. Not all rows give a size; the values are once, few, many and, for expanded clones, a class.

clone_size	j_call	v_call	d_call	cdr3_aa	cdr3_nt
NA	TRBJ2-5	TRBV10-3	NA	CAIRTDEGTQYF	TGTGCCATCAGGACAGACGAGGGTACCCAGTACTTC
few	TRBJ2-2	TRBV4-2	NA	CASSQEGPRGTAGELFF	TGTGCCAGCAGCCAAGAAGGACCGCGTGGGACCGCCGGGGAGCTGTTTTTT
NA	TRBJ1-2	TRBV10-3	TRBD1	CAISGGQSSNYGYTF	TGTGCCATCAGCGGGGGACAGAGCTCGAACTATGGCTACACCTTC
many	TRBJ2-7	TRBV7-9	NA	CASTGRASKGEQYF	TGTGCCAGCACCGGGAGAGCCTCCAAGGGCGAGCAGTACTTC
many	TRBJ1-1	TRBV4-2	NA	CASSQEGRTEAFF	TGTGCCAGCAGCCAAGAGGGTCGGACTGAAGCTTTCTTT
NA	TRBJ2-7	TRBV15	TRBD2	CATSRRPSLAGVYEQYF	TGTGCCACCAGCAGACGACCCTCACTAGCGGGAGTTTACGAGCAGTACTTC
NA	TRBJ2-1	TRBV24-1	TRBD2	CATGSGTSGGYEQFF	TGTGCCACCGGCTCGGGGACTAGCGGGGGGTATGAGCAGTTCTTC
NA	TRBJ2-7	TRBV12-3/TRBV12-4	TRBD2	CASRIAGYYEQYF	TGTGCCAGCAGGATAGCGGGGTATTACGAGCAGTACTTC
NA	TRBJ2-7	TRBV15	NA	CATSREGANEQYF	TGTGCCACCAGCAGAGAAGGGGCGAACGAGCAGTACTTC
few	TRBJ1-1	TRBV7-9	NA	CASSMNTEAFF	TGTGCCAGCAGTATGAACACTGAAGCTTTCTTT
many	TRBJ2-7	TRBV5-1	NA	CASSEEGVAPGEQYF	TGCGCCAGCAGCGAGGAAGGAGTGGCCCCCGGCGAGCAGTACTTC
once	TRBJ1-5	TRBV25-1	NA	CASSPTGGLGQPQHF	TGTGCCAGCAGCCCAACCGGGGGGCTCGGGCAGCCCCAGCATTTT
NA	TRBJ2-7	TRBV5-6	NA	CASSGGRGSYEQYF	TGTGCCAGCAGCGGGGGCAGGGGCTCCTATGAGCAGTACTTC
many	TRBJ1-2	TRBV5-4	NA	CASSLVGSRQVDGYTF	TGTGCCAGCAGCTTGGTTGGCAGCCGCCAGGTGGACGGCTACACCTTC
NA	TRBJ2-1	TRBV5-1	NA	CASKLTSSSYNEQFF	TGCGCCAGTAAACTTACTAGCAGCTCCTACAATGAGCAGTTCTTC
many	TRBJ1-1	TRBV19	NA	CASSTGEGPLNTEAFF	TGTGCCAGTAGTACGGGGGAGGGGCCATTGAACACTGAAGCTTTCTTT
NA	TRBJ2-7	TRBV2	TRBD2	CASHHRSLAGAYEQYF	TGTGCCAGCCACCATCGGTCCCTAGCGGGGGCCTACGAGCAGTACTTC
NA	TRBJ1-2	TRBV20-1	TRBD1	CSARGTGYRYTF	TGCAGTGCCCGCGGGACAGGGTATCGGTACACCTTC
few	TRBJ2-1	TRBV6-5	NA	CASSYADSSYNEQFF	TGTGCCAGCAGTTACGCGGACAGCTCCTACAATGAGCAGTTCTTC
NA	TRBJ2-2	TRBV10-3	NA	CAISMTGANTGELFF	TGTGCCATCAGCATGACAGGTGCGAACACCGGGGAGCTGTTTTTT
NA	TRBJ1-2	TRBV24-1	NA	CATSDLTHGYTF	TGTGCCACCAGTGATTTGACTCATGGCTACACCTTC
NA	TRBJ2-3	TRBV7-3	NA	CASSQDYTDTQYF	TGTGCCAGCAGCCAGGATTACACAGATACGCAGTATTTT
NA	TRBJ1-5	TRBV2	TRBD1	CASSTQGSNQPQHF	TGTGCCAGCAGTACACAGGGGAGTAATCAGCCCCAGCATTTT
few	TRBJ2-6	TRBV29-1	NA	CSVGPNNVLTF	TGCAGCGTTGGACCAAACAACGTCCTGACTTTC
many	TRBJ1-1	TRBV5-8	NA	CASSLRQTGNTEAFF	TGTGCCAGCAGCTTGCGTCAAACAGGAAACACTGAAGCTTTCTTT
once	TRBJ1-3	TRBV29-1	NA	CSVSDDLLESGNTIYF	TGCAGCGTTTCGGATGATCTCCTAGAATCGGGAAACACCATATATTTT
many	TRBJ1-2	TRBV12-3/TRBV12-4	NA	CASGGGQPYGYTF	TGTGCCAGCGGAGGGGGGCAGCCCTATGGCTACACCTTC
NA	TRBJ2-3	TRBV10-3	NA	CAISETVQGDTQYF	TGTGCCATCAGTGAGACAGTACAGGGAGATACGCAGTATTTT
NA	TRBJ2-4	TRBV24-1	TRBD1	CATSDPQGDGKNIQYF	TGTGCCACCAGTGATCCACAGGGGGACGGCAAAAACATTCAGTACTTC
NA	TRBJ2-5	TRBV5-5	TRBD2	CASSLTARGAQETQYF	TGTGCCAGCAGCTTAACGGCGCGGGGGGCCCAAGAGACCCAGTACTTC
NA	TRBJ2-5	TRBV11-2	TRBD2	CASSLVSGTQETQYF	TGTGCCAGCAGCTTGGTTAGCGGGACGCAAGAGACCCAGTACTTC
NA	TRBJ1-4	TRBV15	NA	CATSLFRGEKLFF	TGTGCCACCTCTCTGTTCCGGGGCGAAAAACTGTTTTTT
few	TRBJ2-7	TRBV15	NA	CATSISAGIIYEQYF	TGTGCCACCAGCATCTCTGCGGGGATTATCTACGAGCAGTACTTC
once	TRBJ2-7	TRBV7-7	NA	CASSSVGSRLHF	TGTGCCAGCAGCTCCGTGGGGTCCCGACTCCACTTC
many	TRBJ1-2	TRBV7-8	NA	CASSLGLQGVDGYTF	TGTGCCAGCAGCTTAGGATTACAAGGCGTTGATGGCTACACCTTC
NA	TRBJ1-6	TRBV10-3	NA	CAIRPGDGHNSPLHF	TGTGCCATCAGGCCAGGGGACGGCCATAATTCACCCCTCCACTTT
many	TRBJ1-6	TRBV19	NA	CASTLGRGNSPLHF	TGTGCCAGTACCCTCGGCAGGGGTAATTCACCCCTCCACTTT
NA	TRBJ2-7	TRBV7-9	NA	CASSLAQGHEQYF	TGTGCCAGCAGCTTAGCCCAGGGGCACGAGCAGTACTTC
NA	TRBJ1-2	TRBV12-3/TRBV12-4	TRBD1	CASSRTGENYGYTF	TGTGCCAGCAGTCGGACAGGGGAAAACTATGGCTACACCTTC
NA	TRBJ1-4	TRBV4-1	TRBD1	CASSQGQISPNEKLFF	TGCGCCAGCAGCCAGGGACAGATCAGTCCTAATGAAAAACTGTTTTTT
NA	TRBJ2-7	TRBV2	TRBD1	CARRDSSDYEQYF	TGTGCCAGACGGGACAGCTCGGACTACGAGCAGTACTTC
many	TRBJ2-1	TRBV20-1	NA	CSARDRGENTDNEQFF	TGCAGTGCTAGAGATCGAGGGGAAAATACTGACAATGAGCAGTTCTTC
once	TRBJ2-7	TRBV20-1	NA	CSAPRGRGGSYEQYF	TGCAGTGCCCCCAGGGGGCGGGGAGGGTCCTACGAGCAGTACTTC
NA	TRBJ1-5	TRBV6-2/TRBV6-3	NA	CASSSSPGTFRGNQPQHF	TGTGCCAGCAGTTCCTCACCAGGGACTTTCCGAGGTAATCAGCCCCAGCATTTT
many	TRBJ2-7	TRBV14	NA	CALALPYEQYF	TGTGCCCTCGCCCTACCCTACGAGCAGTACTTC